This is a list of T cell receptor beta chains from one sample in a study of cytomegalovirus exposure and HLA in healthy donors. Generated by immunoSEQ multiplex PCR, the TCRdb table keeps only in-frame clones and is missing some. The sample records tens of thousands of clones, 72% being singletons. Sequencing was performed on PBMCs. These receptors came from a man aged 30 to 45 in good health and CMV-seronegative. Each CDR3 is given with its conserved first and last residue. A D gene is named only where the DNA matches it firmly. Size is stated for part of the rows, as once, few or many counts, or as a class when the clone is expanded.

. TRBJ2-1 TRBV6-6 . CASSYTHRANEQFF TGTGCCAGCAGTTACACCCACAGGGCTAATGAGCAGTTCTTC
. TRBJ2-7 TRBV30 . CAWSVSGINEQYF TGTGCCTGGAGTGTATCAGGGATCAACGAGCAGTACTTC
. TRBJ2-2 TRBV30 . CAWSQTRSGELFF TGTGCCTGGAGCCAAACCCGGTCCGGGGAGCTGTTTTTT
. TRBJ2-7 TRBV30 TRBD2 CAWSATSGTLSYEQYF TGTGCCTGGAGTGCGACTAGCGGGACGCTCTCCTACGAGCAGTACTTC
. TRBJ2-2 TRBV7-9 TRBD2 CASSPRLAGSRGTGELFF TGTGCCAGCAGCCCCCGACTAGCGGGATCCCGGGGCACCGGGGAGCTGTTTTTT
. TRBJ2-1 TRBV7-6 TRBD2 CASSLVPDSGRAQFF TGTGCCAGCAGCTTAGTCCCAGATAGCGGGAGGGCCCAGTTCTTC
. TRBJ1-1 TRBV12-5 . CASSAGRDFGEAFF TGTGCTAGCTCCGCGGGCCGGGATTTTGGGGAAGCTTTCTTT
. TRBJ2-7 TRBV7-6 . CASSPLGTSSSYEQYF TGTGCCAGCAGCCCACTTGGGACTTCTAGCTCCTACGAGCAGTACTTC
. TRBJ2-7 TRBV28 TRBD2 CASMSGGNSYEQYF TGTGCCAGCATGTCGGGAGGGAACTCCTACGAGCAGTACTTC
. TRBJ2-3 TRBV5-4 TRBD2 CASSLDGGRFTDTQYF TGTGCCAGCAGCTTAGATGGCGGGAGGTTCACAGATACGCAGTATTTT
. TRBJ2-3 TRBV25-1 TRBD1 CASSAALTGGTDTQYF TGTGCCAGCAGCGCTGCACTCACAGGGGGGACAGATACGCAGTATTTT
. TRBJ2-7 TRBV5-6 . CASSSLTRTFLSSYEQYF TGTGCCAGCAGCTCTTTAACTAGGACTTTCCTTTCCTCCTACGAGCAGTACTTC
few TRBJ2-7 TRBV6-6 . CASSYSGFQYEQYF TGTGCCAGCAGTTACTCTGGTTTCCAGTACGAGCAGTACTTC
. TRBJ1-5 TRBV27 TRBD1 CASTSARGLYNQPQHF TGTGCCAGCACGTCCGCCAGGGGGTTGTACAATCAGCCCCAGCATTTT
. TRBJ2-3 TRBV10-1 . CASSESSYGSTSTDTQYF TGCGCCAGCAGTGAAAGTTCGTACGGATCGACTAGCACAGATACGCAGTATTTT
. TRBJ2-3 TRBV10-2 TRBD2 CASSRLAGGRTDTQYF TGCGCCAGCAGTCGACTAGCGGGAGGGCGTACAGATACGCAGTATTTT
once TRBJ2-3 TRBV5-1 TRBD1 CASSLGDRVTDTQYF TGCGCCAGCAGCTTGGGGGACAGGGTGACAGATACGCAGTATTTT
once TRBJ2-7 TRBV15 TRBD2 CATSREGLAGASSYEQYF TGTGCCACCAGCAGAGAGGGACTAGCGGGCGCGAGCTCCTACGAGCAGTACTTC
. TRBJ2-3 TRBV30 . CAWSRGGTTDTQYF TGTGCCTGGAGCCGTGGGGGGACCACAGATACGCAGTATTTT
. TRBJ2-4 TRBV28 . CASSFALLAKNIQYF TGTGCCAGCAGTTTCGCGTTACTAGCCAAAAACATTCAGTACTTC
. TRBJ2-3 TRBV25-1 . CASSEPRTTDTQYF TGTGCCAGCAGTGAGCCCCGCACAACAGATACGCAGTATTTT
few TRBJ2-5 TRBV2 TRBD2 CASSHRVAGALREQYF TGTGCCAGCAGCCATCGAGTAGCGGGGGCCTTACGGGAGCAGTACTTC
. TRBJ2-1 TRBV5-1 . CASSTGLTNEQFF TGCGCCAGCAGCACAGGACTAACTAATGAGCAGTTCTTC
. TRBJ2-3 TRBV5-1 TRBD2 CASSSGLAGVLYTQYF TGCGCCAGCAGCTCCGGACTAGCGGGAGTTCTGTATACGCAGTATTTT
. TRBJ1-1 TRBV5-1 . CASSLSGGANTEAFF TGCGCCAGCAGCTTGTCAGGCGGGGCGAACACTGAAGCTTTCTTT
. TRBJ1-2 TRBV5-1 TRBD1 CASSSWTGVNYGYTF TGCGCCAGCAGCTCTTGGACAGGGGTGAACTATGGCTACACCTTC
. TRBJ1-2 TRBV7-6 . CASSLGEDGYTF TGTGCCAGCAGCCTAGGGGAGGACGGCTACACCTTC
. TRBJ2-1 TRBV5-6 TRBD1 CASSVTGDNEQFF TGTGCCAGCAGCGTAACAGGGGACAATGAGCAGTTCTTC
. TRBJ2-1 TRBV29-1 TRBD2 CSVAGGRASNEQFF TGCAGCGTTGCGGGCGGGAGGGCCAGCAATGAGCAGTTCTTC
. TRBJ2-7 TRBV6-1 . CASSEFSIVAVPSYEQYF TGTGCCAGCAGTGAATTTTCGATCGTAGCGGTCCCCTCCTACGAGCAGTACTTC
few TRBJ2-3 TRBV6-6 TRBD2 CASSYSLAGWGTQYF TGTGCCAGCAGTTACTCACTAGCGGGGTGGGGTACGCAGTATTTT
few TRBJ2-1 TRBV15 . CATSRDQVLNEQFF TGTGCCACCAGCAGAGATCAGGTTCTGAATGAGCAGTTCTTC
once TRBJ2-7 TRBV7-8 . CASSKQRQRTYEQYF TGTGCCAGCAGCAAACAGCGACAGAGAACCTACGAGCAGTACTTC
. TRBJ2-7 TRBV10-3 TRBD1 CAISWDRTYEQYF TGTGCCATCAGTTGGGACAGAACCTACGAGCAGTACTTC
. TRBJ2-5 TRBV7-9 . CASSLGRSQETQYF TGTGCCAGCAGCTTAGGACGGAGCCAAGAGACCCAGTACTTC
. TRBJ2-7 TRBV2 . CASKREPGLTTYEQYF TGTGCCAGCAAGAGAGAACCGGGACTTACCACCTACGAGCAGTACTTC
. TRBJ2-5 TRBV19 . CASSTDIPETQYF TGTGCCAGTAGTACAGACATTCCAGAGACCCAGTACTTC
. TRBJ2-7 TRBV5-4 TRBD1 CASSLGDRGLDEQYF TGTGCCAGCAGCTTGGGGGACAGGGGGCTTGACGAGCAGTACTTC
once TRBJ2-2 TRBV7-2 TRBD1 CASRQGQGNTGELFF TGTGCCAGCAGACAAGGACAGGGGAACACCGGGGAGCTGTTTTTT
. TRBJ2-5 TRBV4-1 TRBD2 CASSPPFQGGQSAETQYF TGCGCCAGCAGCCCCCCTTTTCAGGGAGGGCAGTCGGCAGAGACCCAGTACTTC
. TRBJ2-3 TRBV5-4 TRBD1 CASSRDRGSDTQYF TGTGCCAGCAGCCGGGACAGGGGTTCAGATACGCAGTATTTT
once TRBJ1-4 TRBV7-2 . CASSLEWAAASEKLFF TGTGCCAGCAGCTTAGAGTGGGCAGCCGCATCGGAAAAACTGTTTTTT
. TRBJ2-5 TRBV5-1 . CASSSGSGTYQETQYF TGCGCCAGCAGCTCGGGGAGCGGCACGTACCAAGAGACCCAGTACTTC
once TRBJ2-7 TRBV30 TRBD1 CAWSVGTAFYEQYF TGTGCCTGGAGTGTAGGGACAGCTTTCTACGAGCAGTACTTC
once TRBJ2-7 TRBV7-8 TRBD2 CASSSSGSYEQYF TGTGCCAGCAGCAGTAGCGGGAGCTACGAGCAGTACTTC
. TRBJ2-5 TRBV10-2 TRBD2 CASSEGLAEETQYF TGCGCCAGCAGCGAAGGACTAGCGGAAGAGACCCAGTACTTC
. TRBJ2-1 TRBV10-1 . CASSETAGNGLGNEQFF TGCGCCAGCAGTGAGACGGCAGGGAATGGGCTGGGGAATGAGCAGTTCTTC
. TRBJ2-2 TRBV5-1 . CASSLVDGSTGELFF TGCGCCAGCAGCTTGGTAGACGGGAGCACCGGGGAGCTGTTTTTT
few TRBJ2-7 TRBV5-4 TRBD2 CASSLVSGSEQYF TGTGCCAGCAGCTTAGTCAGCGGGAGCGAGCAGTACTTC
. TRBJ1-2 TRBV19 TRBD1 CASSADRGARYTF TGTGCCAGTAGTGCGGACAGGGGGGCGCGCTACACCTTC
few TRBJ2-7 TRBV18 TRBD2 CASSRSGRDYEQYF TGTGCCAGCTCAAGGAGCGGGAGGGACTACGAGCAGTACTTC
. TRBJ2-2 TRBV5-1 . CASRVEGVSYGELFF TGCGCCAGCAGGGTGGAGGGAGTTTCGTACGGGGAGCTGTTTTTT
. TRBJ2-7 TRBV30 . CAWSVGQPGSPEQYF TGTGCCTGGAGTGTGGGGCAGCCCGGGAGTCCCGAGCAGTACTTC
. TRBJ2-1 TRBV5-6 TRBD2 CASSATVGLADEQFF TGTGCCAGCAGCGCTACAGTGGGACTAGCCGATGAGCAGTTCTTC
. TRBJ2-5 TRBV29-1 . CSVGPGQETQYF TGCAGCGTTGGGCCAGGGCAAGAGACCCAGTACTTC
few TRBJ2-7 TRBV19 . CASSRDNSYEQYF TGTGCCAGTAGTCGGGACAACTCCTACGAGCAGTACTTC
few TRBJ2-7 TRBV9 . CASSAGLTTNYEQYF TGTGCCAGCAGCGCAGGACTGACTACTAACTACGAGCAGTACTTC